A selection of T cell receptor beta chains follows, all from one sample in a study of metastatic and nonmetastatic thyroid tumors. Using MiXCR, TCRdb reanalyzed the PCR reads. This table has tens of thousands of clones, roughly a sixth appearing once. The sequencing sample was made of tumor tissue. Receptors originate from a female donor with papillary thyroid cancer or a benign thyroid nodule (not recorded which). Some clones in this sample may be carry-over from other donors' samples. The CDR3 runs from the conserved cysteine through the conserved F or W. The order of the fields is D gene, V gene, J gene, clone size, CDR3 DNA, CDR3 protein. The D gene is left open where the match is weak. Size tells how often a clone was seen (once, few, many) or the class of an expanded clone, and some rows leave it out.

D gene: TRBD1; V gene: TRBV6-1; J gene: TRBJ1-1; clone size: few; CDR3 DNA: TGTGCCAGCAGGACAGGACAGGACTACAATGAAGCTTTCTTT; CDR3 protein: CASRTGQDYNEAFF
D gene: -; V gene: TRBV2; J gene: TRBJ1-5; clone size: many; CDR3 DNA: TGTGCCATCGGGATGGGATTAAGCAATCAGCCCCAGCATTTT; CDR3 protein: CAIGMGLSNQPQHF
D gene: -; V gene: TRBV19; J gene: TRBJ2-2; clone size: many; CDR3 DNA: TGTGCCACCTCTGGCCAGAATGCCGGGGAGCTGTTTTTT; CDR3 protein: CATSGQNAGELFF
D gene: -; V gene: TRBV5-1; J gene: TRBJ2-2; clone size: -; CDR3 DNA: TGTGCCAGCAGCCCTCTCCCAGCGGGCGGATTAGGTGGGGAGCTGTTTTTT; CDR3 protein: CASSPLPAGGLGGELFF
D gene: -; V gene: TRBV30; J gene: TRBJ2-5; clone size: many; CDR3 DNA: TGTGCCTGGGCATATGGGGTTAGAAAAGAAGAGACCCAGTACTTC; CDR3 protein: CAWAYGVRKEETQYF
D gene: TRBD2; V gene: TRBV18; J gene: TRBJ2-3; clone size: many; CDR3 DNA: TGTGCCAGCTCACCGCGACGACTAGCGGGGGCCGGCACAGATACGCAGTATTTT; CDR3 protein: CASSPRRLAGAGTDTQYF
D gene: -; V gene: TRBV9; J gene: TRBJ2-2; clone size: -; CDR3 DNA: TGTGCCAGCAGCTCCCACGGGGGCGGCACCGGGGAGCTGTTTTTT; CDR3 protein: CASSSHGGGTGELFF
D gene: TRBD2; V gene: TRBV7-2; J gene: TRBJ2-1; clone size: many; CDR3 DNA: TGTGCCTCCTCTCGGGCTAGCGGGAGCTCCTACAATGAGCAGTTCTTC; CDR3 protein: CASSRASGSSYNEQFF
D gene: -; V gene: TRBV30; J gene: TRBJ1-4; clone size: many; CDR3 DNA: TGTGCCTGGGAACGACAGAATGAAAAACTGTTTTTT; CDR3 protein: CAWERQNEKLFF
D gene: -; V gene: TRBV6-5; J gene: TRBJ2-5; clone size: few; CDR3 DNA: TGTGCCAGCAGTTATTCCTACATGGGGCTTAGGGAGACCCAGTACTTC; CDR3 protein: CASSYSYMGLRETQYF
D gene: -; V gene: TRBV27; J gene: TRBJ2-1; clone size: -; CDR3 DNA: TGTGCCAGCAGACAATCCCGGACAGACCTCTACAATGAGCAGTTCTTC; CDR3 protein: CASRQSRTDLYNEQFF
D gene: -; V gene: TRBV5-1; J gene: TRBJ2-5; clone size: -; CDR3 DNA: TGCGCAAGCAGCTTCACAACCCAAGAGGCCCAGTACTTC; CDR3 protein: CASSFTTQEAQYF
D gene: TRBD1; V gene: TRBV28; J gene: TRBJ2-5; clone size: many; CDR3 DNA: TGTGCCAGCAGGCCGGGACAGGGTTTATGGGAGACCCAGTACTTC; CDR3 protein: CASRPGQGLWETQYF
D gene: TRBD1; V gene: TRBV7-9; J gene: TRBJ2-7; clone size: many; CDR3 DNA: TGTGCCAGCAGCGCTGGTCTGGGACAGGGAGACTACGAGCAGTACTTC; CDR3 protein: CASSAGLGQGDYEQYF
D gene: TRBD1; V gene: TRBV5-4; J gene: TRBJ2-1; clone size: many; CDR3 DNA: TGTGCCAGCAGCTGGGGACAGGGGCAGGAGCAGTTCTTC; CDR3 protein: CASSWGQGQEQFF
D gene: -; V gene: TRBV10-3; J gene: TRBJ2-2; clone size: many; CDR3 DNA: TGTGCCATCAGAACCGGGACATTGAACACCGGGGAGCTGTTTTTT; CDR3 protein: CAIRTGTLNTGELFF
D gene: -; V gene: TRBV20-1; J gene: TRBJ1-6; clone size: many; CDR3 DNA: TGCAGTGCTAGAGGCGGTCCAGGGGACGCCTTATCGGAAAATTCACCCCTCCACTTT; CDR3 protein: CSARGGPGDALSENSPLHF
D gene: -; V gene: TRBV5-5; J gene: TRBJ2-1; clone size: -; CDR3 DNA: TGTGCCAGCAGCTGGGGGAATGAGCAGTTCTTC; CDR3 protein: CASSWGNEQFF
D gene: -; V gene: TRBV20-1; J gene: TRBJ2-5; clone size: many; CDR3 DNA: TGCAGTGCTAGAGAATTCACAGAGGAAGAGACCCAGTACTTC; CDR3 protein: CSAREFTEEETQYF
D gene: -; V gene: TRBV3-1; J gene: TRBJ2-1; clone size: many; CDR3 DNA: TGTGCCAGCAGCGGCCGGACTACAAGTCTCTACAATGAGCAGTTCTTC; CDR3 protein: CASSGRTTSLYNEQFF
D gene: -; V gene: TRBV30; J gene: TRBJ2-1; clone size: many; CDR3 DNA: TGTGCCTGGAGTGTAGGGGTAGGTGCGCAGTTCTTC; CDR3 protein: CAWSVGVGAQFF
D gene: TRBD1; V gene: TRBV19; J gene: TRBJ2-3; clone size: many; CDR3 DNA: TGTGCCAGTAGTGGAACCCGGACAGGAAGCTACACAGATACGCAGTATTTT; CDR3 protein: CASSGTRTGSYTDTQYF
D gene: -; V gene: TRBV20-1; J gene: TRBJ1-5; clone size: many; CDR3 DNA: TGCAGTGCTAGAGATTCGCGGGCCACAGCCGGTCTTCAGCCCCAGCATTTT; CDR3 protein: CSARDSRATAGLQPQHF